These T cell receptor beta chains were read from a single sample in a study of Graves' ophthalmopathy and Graves' hyperthyroidism. One entry per CDR3 protein, called by TCRdb with MiXCR from the multiplex PCR reads. Among 650,000 to 900,000 distinct CDR3 sequences listed, 35% to 50% were seen once. Input material: peripheral blood. These receptors all come from an adult man with Graves' ophthalmopathy. Both conserved end residues are part of each CDR3. D genes are given only for firm matches. The listing skips clone size in some rows; elsewhere it reads once, few, many or a size class.

clone_size	v_call	d_call	j_call	cdr3_aa	cdr3_nt
few	TRBV5-6	TRBD2	TRBJ2-7	CASSSGLAAMEQYF	TGTGCCAGCAGTTCCGGACTAGCGGCAATGGAGCAGTACTTC
few	TRBV25-1	.	TRBJ2-2	CASSLTAGAAGELFF	TGTGCCAGCAGCTTGACGGCAGGGGCTGCCGGGGAGCTGTTTTTT
.	TRBV9	TRBD1	TRBJ1-1	CASSTGQGEEAFF	TGTGCCAGCAGCACAGGACAGGGGGAAGAAGCTTTCTTT
once	TRBV7-2	TRBD2	TRBJ2-3	CAGGGTDTQYF	TGTGCCGGGGGGGGCACAGATACGCAGTATTTT
.	TRBV7-9	.	TRBJ1-1	CASSLARGRGTEAFF	TGTGCCAGCAGCCTTGCCAGGGGCAGGGGCACTGAAGCTTTCTTT
.	TRBV2	.	TRBJ1-2	CASSPVGGNTGYGYTF	TGTGCCAGCAGCCCCGTGGGGGGGAACACCGGTTATGGCTACACCTTC
.	TRBV7-3	.	TRBJ2-2	CASANERSGELFF	TGTGCCAGCGCAAATGAGAGGTCCGGGGAGCTGTTTTTT
.	TRBV19	TRBD1	TRBJ1-1	CASSSGTGGAFF	TGTGCCAGTAGTTCAGGGACAGGGGGAGCTTTCTTT
.	TRBV20-1	.	TRBJ1-6	CSASDTGLNSPLHF	TGCAGTGCTAGTGATACAGGGCTAAATTCACCCCTCCACTTT
.	TRBV12-3/TRBV12-4	.	TRBJ1-4	CASSKLQGQLFF	TGTGCCAGCAGCAAACTCCAGGGTCAACTGTTTTTT
few	TRBV20-1	TRBD1	TRBJ1-1	CSAPGQGLYTEAFF	TGCAGTGCACCGGGACAGGGGTTGTACACTGAAGCTTTCTTT
.	TRBV24-1	.	TRBJ1-5	CAASSPGTGNQPQHF	TGTGCCGCCAGCAGCCCAGGGACGGGCAATCAGCCCCAGCATTTT
few	TRBV6-5	TRBD1	TRBJ2-7	CATRQGTYEQYF	TGTGCCACCCGACAGGGGACCTACGAGCAGTACTTC
many	TRBV24-1	.	TRBJ1-5	CASRAPNQPQHF	TGTGCCAGCAGGGCCCCAAATCAGCCCCAGCATTTT
.	TRBV6-6	TRBD1	TRBJ1-2	CASRHYTGGEYGYIF	TGTGCCAGCAGACATTACACAGGGGGCGAGTATGGCTACATCTTC
.	TRBV7-9	TRBD1	TRBJ2-7	CASSPADRVVTEQYF	TGTGCCAGCAGCCCAGCGGACAGGGTAGTGACGGAGCAGTACTTC
many	TRBV10-2	TRBD1	TRBJ2-6	CASRGGQPSGANVLTF	TGCGCCAGCAGAGGGGGACAGCCCTCTGGGGCCAACGTCCTGACTTTC
many	TRBV24-1	.	TRBJ2-5	CATSGAGSTETQYF	TGTGCCACCAGTGGGGCGGGGTCTACGGAGACCCAGTACTTC
.	TRBV10-2	.	TRBJ1-1	CASAGLTTEAFF	TGCGCCAGCGCCGGCTTGACCACTGAAGCTTTCTTT
few	TRBV20-1	.	TRBJ1-1	CSASGGEYTEAFF	TGCAGTGCTAGTGGGGGGGAGTACACTGAAGCTTTCTTT